This entry describes one T cell receptor beta chain. Its antigen remains unidentified. CDR1 and CDR2 (germline): SGHRS, YFSETQ. V lost 6 bases and J lost 2, with 15 bases in between. The CDR3 extends over 14 amino acids. This entry is derived from a study of metastatic and nonmetastatic thyroid tumors. Study-wide context: Peripheral blood and tumor or nodule samples from malignant and benign thyroid patients were compared.

Nobody among the patients had been given any treatment before thyroid surgery. Notes on the study in general: Malignant thyroid tumors reportedly had TCR beta diversity that was significantly higher than in benign nodules, in blood and tumor.

How the authors handled the data: The authors used CDR3 differences across clinicopathological groups to build a distant-metastasis classifier for papillary thyroid cancer. TCRdb re-clonotyped the PCR reads via MiXCR. TCRdb, rather than the study authors, made the V and J calls. Of about 6,600 clones listed, roughly 33% are singletons. This chain joins TRBV5-1 and TRBJ2-7; D is possibly TRBD1 or TRBD2 (6 bases each). The sequence was collected from a female donor with papillary thyroid cancer or a benign thyroid nodule (not recorded which). Some clones in this sample may be carry-over from other donors' samples. The specimen was adjacent normal tissue. The CDR3 DNA sequence: TGCGCCAGCACCCGAGGTGGGGGGCCCTACGAGCAGTACTTC. It translates to CASTRGGGPYEQYF.